This T cell receptor (beta chain) was sequenced during a study of CD8+CD57+ T cells in acquired aplastic anemia (dated by TCRdb to 2016 to 2019). Background on the whole study: On average, sorted CD4+ and CD8+ cells yielded roughly 3.4 ug of extracted DNA, with a range of about 0.19 to 30 ug. An average of approximately 9.8 million reads for CD4+ cells and 11.0 million reads for CD8+ cells was obtained from healthy donor samples.

Profiling of TCR beta VDJ combinations and CDR3 sequences used genomic DNA as the template. TCR repertoire sequencing was run on an Illumina HiSeq 2000. Under the source paper's analysis protocol: TRBV/TRBJ rearrangement plots, CDR3 size and DJ length profiles, and Simpson's diversity index were used to evaluate the repertoires. The most abundant DNA sequence in the deep sequencing data was defined as the immunodominant clone. CDR3 amino acid sequences were checked for sharing across subjects and were also compared against the VDJdb database and published repertoires. Using fastp at Q25 and MiXCR, TCRdb reprocessed the public reads and kept productive beta chains. Rows with one shared CDR3 protein collapse into an entry with the most common genes and DNA. The V and J calls and clone size are TCRdb's, not the authors'. The sample table records 150,000 to 200,000 distinct CDR3 sequences; approximately 44% of these occur just once. 1.1% of the sample is held by the ten biggest clonotypes.

Ten or more counts support this clonotype. Its antigen is not yet known. Base-call qualities are not available, and no considerably larger clone is one nucleotide away. V loses 0 bases of germline sequence and J loses 2 bases, and the interval between the two ends is 17 bases. Inclusive of the bounding cysteine and phenylalanine, the CDR3 is 16 residues long. Kept here is only the CDR3 DNA, which spans 48 bases and is read in frame from base 1. For CDR1 and CDR2, the germline V gene (reference sequence) lists DFQATT and SNEGSKA. General findings and caveats noted by the study authors: Patients and healthy controls showed no significant difference in CD8+ Simpson's diversity (P=0.060). Although roughly 30 CD8+ CDR3 sequences were shared by patients and controls, these sequences appeared highly expressed in patients and within the immunodominant clones of patients.

The study deep-sequenced TCR repertoires of sorted CD4+ and CD8+ blood T cells from severe aplastic anemia patients and healthy subjects. Ficoll-Paque density gradient centrifugation was used to isolate peripheral blood mononuclear cells. Before DNA extraction, CD4+ and CD8+ T cells were sorted by FACS or by magnetic beads. The chain employs TRBV20-1 and TRBJ2-7; TRBD1 is a weak D gene call, 5 bases matching. Sequenced material: sorted CD4+, CD8+, or CD8+CD57+ T cells (not recorded which) from PBMCs. The TCR comes from a human donor in good health. The sequenced DNA is TGCAGTGCTAGAGATTTCACCGCCGGCAGGGCCTACGAGCAGTACTTC. Translated, it gives CSARDFTAGRAYEQYF.